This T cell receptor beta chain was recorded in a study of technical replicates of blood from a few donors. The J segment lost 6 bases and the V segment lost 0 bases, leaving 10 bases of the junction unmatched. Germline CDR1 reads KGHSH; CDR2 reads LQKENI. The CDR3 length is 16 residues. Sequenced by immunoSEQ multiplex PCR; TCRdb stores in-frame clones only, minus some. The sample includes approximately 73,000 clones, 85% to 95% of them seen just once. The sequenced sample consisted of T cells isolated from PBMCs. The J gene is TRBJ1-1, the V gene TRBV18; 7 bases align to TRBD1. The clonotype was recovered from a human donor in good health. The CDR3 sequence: CASSPPLQGSLSEAFF. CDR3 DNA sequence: TGTGCCAGCTCACCACCCCTACAGGGGTCCTTATCTGAAGCTTTCTTT.